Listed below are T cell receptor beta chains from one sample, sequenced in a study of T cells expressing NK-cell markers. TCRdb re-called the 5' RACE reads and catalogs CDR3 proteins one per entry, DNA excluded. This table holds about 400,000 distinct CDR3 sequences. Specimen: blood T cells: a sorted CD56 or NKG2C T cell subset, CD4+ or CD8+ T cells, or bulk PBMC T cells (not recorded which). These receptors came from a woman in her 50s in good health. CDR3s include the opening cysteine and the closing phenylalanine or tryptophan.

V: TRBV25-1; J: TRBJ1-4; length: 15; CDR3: CASSVTQATNEKLFF
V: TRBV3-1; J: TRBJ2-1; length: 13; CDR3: CASLASGSNEQFF
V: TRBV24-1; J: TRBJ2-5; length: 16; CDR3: CATSDPSGGLQETQYF
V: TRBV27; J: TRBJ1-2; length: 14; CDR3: CASSLASGSYGYTF
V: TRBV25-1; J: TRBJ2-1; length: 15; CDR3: CASSAPGQFYNEQFF
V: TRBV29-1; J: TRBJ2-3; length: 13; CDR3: CSVEDQAGLGQYF
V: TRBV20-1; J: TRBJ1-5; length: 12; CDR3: CSARGVSQPQHF
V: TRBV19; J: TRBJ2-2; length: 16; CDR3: CASTLGGPSNTGELFF
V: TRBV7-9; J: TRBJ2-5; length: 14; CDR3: CASSLGPGGETQYF
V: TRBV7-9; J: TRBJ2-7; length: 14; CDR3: CASSLVEGQGMQYF
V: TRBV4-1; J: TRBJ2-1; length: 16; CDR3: CASRGLEANRRNEQFF
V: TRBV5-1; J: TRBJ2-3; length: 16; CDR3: CASSLDLGQGTDTQYF
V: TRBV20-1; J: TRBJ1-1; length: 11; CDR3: CSAGQHTEAFF